The clone carrying this T cell receptor beta chain was detected a few times. No antigen is known for it. The PCR contained 60 Vbeta and 13 Jbeta primers. Here immunoSEQ multiplex PCR was the method, and the copy in TCRdb shows in-frame clones only, minus some. The sample shows about 160,000 clones, about three quarters of them seen only once. This sample is drawn from a study of cytomegalovirus exposure and HLA in healthy donors. Whole-study findings and limits: Analyzed later, association rates of TCRs varied across HLA loci, with DRB1 most and HLA-C fewest.

From germline, CDR1 is SGHTA and CDR2 FQGNSA. CDR3 length: 14 residues. Trimming removed 2 bases from V and 3 bases from J, with 11 bases in between. The receptor's source is a man in his forties in good health and CMV-seropositive. The gene calls are TRBV7-2 and TRBJ2-7, with D possibly being TRBD2 (5 bases). The sequencing sample was made of PBMCs. In DNA, the CDR3 is TGTGCCAGCAGCTTACCGGGATTCGGCTACGAGCAGTACTTC. Its translation: CASSLPGFGYEQYF.